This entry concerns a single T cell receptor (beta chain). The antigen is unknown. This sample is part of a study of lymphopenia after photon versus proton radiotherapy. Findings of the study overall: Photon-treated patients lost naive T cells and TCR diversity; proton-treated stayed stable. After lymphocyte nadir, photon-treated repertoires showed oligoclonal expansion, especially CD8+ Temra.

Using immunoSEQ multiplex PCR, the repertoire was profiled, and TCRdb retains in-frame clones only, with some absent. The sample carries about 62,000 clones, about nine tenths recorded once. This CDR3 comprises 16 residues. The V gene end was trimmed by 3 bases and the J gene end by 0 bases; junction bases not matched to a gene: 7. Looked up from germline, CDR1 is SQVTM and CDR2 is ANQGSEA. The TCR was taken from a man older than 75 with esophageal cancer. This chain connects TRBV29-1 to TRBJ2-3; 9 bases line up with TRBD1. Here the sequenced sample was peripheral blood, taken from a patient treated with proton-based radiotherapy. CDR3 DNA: TGCAGCGTTGAGGGGTCGACAGGGGGGAGCACAGATACGCAGTATTTT. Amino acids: CSVEGSTGGSTDTQYF.